The T cell receptor (beta chain) described here comes from a study of chemoradiotherapy in HPV16-positive cancers (dated by TCRdb to between 2021 and 2024). General notes on the study: Candidate HPV-specific T-cell clones and common TCR motifs were defined by functional T-cell assays performed on cells from two HPV16-positive patients. The study asked whether T-cell immunity to the HPV oncoproteins E6 and E7 changes during chemoradiotherapy and whether this immunity affects survival. Next, the candidate HPV-specific TCRs and motifs were followed in TCR repertoires from around 93 patients with HPV-related cancers.

As encoded in the germline V gene, CDR1 is MGHDK while CDR2 is SYGVNS. The junction shows trimming of 4 bases on V and 2 bases on J, and the gene matches do not reach 1 base of it. The CDR3 runs 15 residues from the cysteine to the phenylalanine. This entry keeps only the CDR3 DNA: 45 bases, framed from base 1. What the research found in general, with its limitations: In HPV16-positive patients, expansion of HPV-responsive T cells during chemoradiotherapy was associated with improved recurrence-free survival. The survival association was reported for HPV16-positive patients, and the functional definition of HPV-specific T cells was derived from only a couple of HPV16-positive patients. Expansion of candidate HPV-specific clones and E7-related TCR motifs was observed in the tumor microenvironment during treatment, whereas no such expansion was observed for non-HPV-specific T cells.

Repertoires were sampled repeatedly over the course of chemoradiotherapy, so clonal expansion could be followed in the tumor microenvironment. This clone has only a few counts. Its cognate antigen has yet to be identified. Base qualities are missing; no much larger clone stands one base away. To prepare the library, the immunoSEQ multiplex PCR assay was applied. The table was pulled from immuneACCESS by TCRdb, which kept in-frame rearrangements only. Such tables lose some clones; where checked, under half of the loss comes from unresolved V genes, and the rest has no known cause. The sample includes 9,500 to 13,000 clones, with approximately 89% observed a single time. The ten largest clones add up to about 1.8% of the sample.

The starting material was blood, obtained from a patient who underwent chemoradiotherapy. The chain is made from TRBV25-1 and TRBJ2-7, with 14 middle bases fitting TRBD2. This TCR was recovered from a human donor with HPV-associated anogenital cancer. The nucleotide sequence reads as follows: TGTGCCAGCAGTGGGGGACTAGCGGGGGCCTACGAGCAGTACTTC. It translates to CASSGGLAGAYEQYF.